This entry lists 19 T cell receptor beta chains sequenced from one sample in a study of cytomegalovirus exposure and HLA in healthy donors (dated by TCRdb to between 2016 and 2019). Receptor libraries were prepared by the immunoSEQ multiplex PCR assay. TCRdb obtained this table from immuneACCESS and retained in-frame rearrangements with V and J assigned. These tables miss some clones; where compared with another copy, unresolved V genes account for less than half of the shortfall, and the remainder is unexplained. The sample has some 140,000 clones on record, roughly 86% of them singletons. Approximately 2% of the sample belongs to the ten largest clones. Sample: PBMCs. The source of these receptors is a human donor in good health.

This clone showed up just a few times. The chain links TRBV5-5 to TRBJ1-6; D remains ambiguous. Germline CDR1 reads SGHKS; CDR2 reads YYEKEE (reference sequence). V lost 1 base to trimming and J lost 6 bases, with 17 bases between them. This CDR3 region has 17 residues. The CDR3 is CASSLLPRQESNSPLHF. The CDR3 bases are TGTGCCAGCAGCTTGCTCCCCCGCCAAGAGAGTAATTCACCCCTCCACTTT.

V is TRBV5-1 and J is TRBJ2-7, with TRBD1 identical over 8 bases. J gave up 3 bases and V 5 bases, and 4 bases lay outside the gene matches. The germline V gene encodes CDR1 SGHRS and CDR2 YFSETQ. CDR3 length: 13 residues. The CDR3 DNA is TGCGCCAGCAGGTCCGGGACAGGCTACGAGCAGTACTTC. This encodes CASRSGTGYEQYF.

The chain has TRBV28 and TRBJ2-7; 10 bases match TRBD2. The CDR3 sequence is 15 residues long. V lost 6 bases and J lost 2; bases outside the gene matches: 7. Germline assignment: CDR1 MDHEN and CDR2 SYDVKM. In DNA form, the CDR3 reads TGTGCCAGCAGGGAGGCTCTAGCGGGAGCCTACGAGCAGTACTTC. This encodes CASREALAGAYEQYF.

V gene TRBV19 combines with J gene TRBJ2-7, with D tentatively TRBD2 (6 bases). V dropped 3 bases and J dropped 0 bases, with 9 bases sitting between them. The CDR3 consists of 14 residues. CDR1 is LNHDA and CDR2 is SQIVND in the germline V gene (reference sequence). The CDR3 DNA is TGTGCCAGTAGTATGGCGGGGCTCTCCTACGAGCAGTACTTC. Its protein is CASSMAGLSYEQYF.

The rearrangement uses TRBV9 and TRBJ2-1; 14 nucleotides align to TRBD2. The CDR3 contains 16 residues. J was trimmed by 10 bases and V by 0 bases; bases with no gene match: 6. CDR1 and CDR2 (germline): SGDLS, YYNGEE. CDR3 sequence (DNA): TGTGCCAGCAGCGTAGTTGGGACTAGCGGGAGCGGGGAGCAGTTCTTC. It is translated as CASSVVGTSGSGEQFF.

The chain links TRBV29-1 to TRBJ1-1; perhaps TRBD1 as D (6 bases). Germline values: CDR1 SQVTM, CDR2 ANQGSEA. The V gene lost 4 bases and the J gene lost 5 bases, with 8 bases spanning the gap. This CDR3 contains 11 residues. This chain's CDR3 is CSVVRGTEAFF. CDR3 in DNA: TGCAGCGTTGTGAGGGGGACTGAAGCTTTCTTT.

V usage is TRBV4-2 and J usage is TRBJ1-4; no clear D gene. From germline, CDR1 is LGHNA and CDR2 YNFKEQ. This CDR3 is 16 amino acids long. Trimming left V 0 bases short and J 3 bases short, with 11 bases between. CDR3 bases: TGTGCCAGCAGCCAAGATCGGAGGGCGGCTAATGAAAAACTGTTTTTT. It specifies CASSQDRRAANEKLFF.

This sequence joins TRBV13 and TRBJ2-3; 12 positions match TRBD1. This CDR3 has 19 amino acids. From germline, CDR1 is PRHDT and CDR2 FYEKMQ (reference sequence). J gave up 2 bases and V 4 bases, and 13 bases lay outside the gene matches. Here the CDR3 DNA reads TGTGCCAGCAGCTACCGGGACAGGGGGCATGCGAAGGCCACAGATACGCAGTATTTT. Translated, it gives CASSYRDRGHAKATDTQYF. The complete variable domain, with remaining parts taken from reference TRBV13 and TRBJ2-3, reads AAGVIQSPRHLIKEKRETATLKCYPIPRHDTVYWYQQGPGQDPQFLISFYEKMQSDKGSIPDRFSAQQFSDYHSELNMSSLELGDSALYFCASSYRDRGHAKATDTQYFGPGTRLTVL.

The gene calls are TRBV5-4 and TRBJ1-2; possible D gene TRBD1, 5 bases. The germline CDR1 and CDR2 sequences are SGHNT and YYREEE (reference sequence). V shed 1 base and J shed 7 bases, with 8 bases lying between them. The CDR3 length is 12 residues. CDR3: CASSLSRVGYTF. The CDR3 DNA follows: TGTGCCAGCAGCTTGTCCAGGGTTGGCTACACCTTC.

This clone was seen only a few times. The CDR3 DNA follows: TGTGCCAGCAGCGGCTGGACAGGGAGTACCCAGCCCCAGCATTTT. Its protein product is CASSGWTGSTQPQHF. This sequence joins TRBV2 and TRBJ1-5; 8 bases fit TRBD1. V was clipped by 6 bases and J by 7 bases; unmatched bases: 11. The length of the CDR3 is 15 residues. CDR1 and CDR2 from the germline V gene are SNHLY and FYNNEI.

The V call is TRBV2, the J call TRBJ1-2; D perhaps matches TRBD1 (5 bases). CDR3 length: 14 amino acids. CDR1 is SNHLY, CDR2 FYNNEI, per germline. V lost 1 base and J 8 bases, leaving 14 bases between the germline ends. The CDR3 DNA follows: TGTGCCAGCAGTGAAGTACAAGGGGCGAGGGGCTACACCTTC. Translation: CASSEVQGARGYTF.

The V gene is TRBV19, the J gene TRBJ1-4; unclear D gene. CDR1 and CDR2 from the germline V gene are LNHDA and SQIVND (reference sequence). Trimming took off 6 bases at V and 4 bases at J, with 12 bases between the two ends. The CDR3 covers 14 residues. The CDR3, as DNA: TGTGCCAGTAGCCTACAGCGGATTAATGAAAAACTGTTTTTT. It is translated as CASSLQRINEKLFF. Variable domain in full (rest from reference TRBV19 and TRBJ1-4): DGGITQSPKYLFRKEGQNVTLSCEQNLNHDAMYWYRQDPGQGLRLIYYSQIVNDFQKGDIAEGYSVSREKKESFPLTVTSAQKNPTAFYLCASSLQRINEKLFFGSGTQLSVL.

V usage is TRBV19 and J usage is TRBJ2-5; the D gene is possibly TRBD2 (7 bases). Per germline, CDR1 LNHDA and CDR2 SQIVND (reference sequence). The CDR3 length is 14 residues. V lost 6 bases and J lost 0, with 11 bases in between. The CDR3 sequence is CASSAGAHQETQYF. CDR3 sequence (DNA): TGTGCCAGTAGCGCGGGGGCTCACCAAGAGACCCAGTACTTC. Based on the CDR3 plus reference TRBV19 and TRBJ2-5, the full variable domain is DGGITQSPKYLFRKEGQNVTLSCEQNLNHDAMYWYRQDPGQGLRLIYYSQIVNDFQKGDIAEGYSVSREKKESFPLTVTSAQKNPTAFYLCASSAGAHQETQYFGPGTRLLVL.

This clone was detected once. The J gene is TRBJ1-1, the V gene TRBV4-3; no clear D. V was shortened by 0 bases and J by 1 base, with 12 bases between the two germline ends. Germline V gives CDR1 LGHNA, CDR2 YSLEER. The CDR3 has 16 amino acids. DNA for the CDR3: TGCGCCAGCAGCCAAGAGGGGAGCGGTGGGAACACTGAAGCTTTCTTT. Protein sequence: CASSQEGSGGNTEAFF.

The rearrangement joins TRBV5-1 to TRBJ2-5; 12 nucleotides line up with TRBD2. The CDR3 covers 15 residues. In germline, CDR1 is SGHRS, CDR2 YFSETQ. Trimming took 4 bases from V and 5 from J; bases not matched to a gene: 6. The CDR3 DNA reads TGCGCCAGCAGCGGAGGACTAGCGGGGAAGGAGACCCAGTACTTC. Amino acid sequence: CASSGGLAGKETQYF.

This sequence joins TRBV30 and TRBJ2-6; 9 bases map to TRBD1. The CDR3 runs to 16 residues. Germline values: CDR1 GTSNPN, CDR2 SVGIG (reference sequence). The V and J ends lost 8 bases and 0 bases, in that order; junction bases with no gene match: 8. The CDR3 sequence is CARTGGDSSGANVLTF. Written as DNA, the CDR3 is TGTGCCCGTACAGGGGGCGATAGCTCTGGGGCCAACGTCCTGACTTTC.

The V call is TRBV27, the J call TRBJ1-2, with TRBD1 matching 9 bases. This CDR3 region has 17 residues. Losses at the gene ends were 6 bases for V and 4 bases for J; bases not matched to a gene: 15. Germline CDR1 is MNHEY and CDR2 is SMNVEV (reference sequence). CDR3 in amino acids: CASSKVTTGGIGYGYTF. The CDR3 DNA reads as TGTGCCAGCAGCAAAGTGACGACAGGGGGGATAGGCTATGGCTACACCTTC.

The J gene is TRBJ1-2, the V gene TRBV29-1; no definite D call. Deletions cut 4 bases from V and 2 bases from J, with 8 bases between. The germline V gene encodes CDR1 SQVTM and CDR2 ANQGSEA. The CDR3 covers 12 residues. Here the CDR3 reads CSVVSGNYGYTF. The CDR3 DNA follows: TGCAGCGTTGTCTCCGGGAACTATGGCTACACCTTC.

This sequence joins TRBV5-1 and TRBJ1-1; 10 nucleotides agree with TRBD1. V shed 0 bases, J shed 5 bases, and the junction held 7 bases outside the gene matches. There are 16 residues in the CDR3. The V gene's germline CDR1 is SGHRS and CDR2 YFSETQ. The CDR3 DNA follows: TGCGCCAGCAGCTTGGGCCCCGGGACAGGGGATACTGAAGCTTTCTTT. Its translation: CASSLGPGTGDTEAFF.